This T cell receptor (beta chain) was recovered during a study of control samples from healthy donors and cancer patients. Here immunoSEQ multiplex PCR was the method, and the copy in TCRdb shows in-frame clones only, minus some. Of 150,000 to 200,000 clones listed, around 87% were seen once; the top ten hold more than 1.3%. Per germline, CDR1 MNHEY and CDR2 SMNVEV (reference sequence). V lost 2 bases and J 4 bases, leaving 9 bases between the germline ends. This CDR3 is built from 14 residues. Sequencing was carried out using blood. The source is a woman aged 50 to 60 in good health. The chain joins TRBV27 to TRBJ1-5; tentative D call: TRBD1 (6 bases). This chain's CDR3 is CASSLRRGNQPQHF. The CDR3, as DNA: TGTGCCAGCAGTTTAAGGAGGGGGAATCAGCCCCAGCATTTT.